The 2 T cell receptor beta chains given below trace back to one sample, sequenced in a study of cytomegalovirus exposure and HLA in healthy donors. The assay was immunoSEQ multiplex PCR, and TCRdb's table has in-frame clones only and misses some. The sample lists over 250,000 clones; around 85% were seen once. Material for sequencing was PBMCs. The receptors were gathered from a young woman in good health and CMV-seronegative.

V gene TRBV5-1 combines with J gene TRBJ2-7; D remains unclear. CDR3 length equals 13 residues. Trimming removed 2 bases at V and 7 bases at J, with 13 bases between. The germline gives CDR1 SGHRS, CDR2 YFSETQ. CDR3 residues: CASSLDSLGEQYF. CDR3 nucleotide sequence: TGCGCCAGCAGCTTAGACTCCCTCGGGGAGCAGTACTTC.

The chain links TRBV7-2 to TRBJ1-5, with a possible D match to TRBD1 (6 bases). Trimming removed 5 bases from V and 0 bases from J, with 14 bases in between. CDR3 length equals 16 residues. From germline, CDR1 is SGHTA and CDR2 FQGNSA. The CDR3 region is CASSPMGGPSNQPQHF. The DNA for the CDR3 is TGTGCCAGCAGCCCCATGGGGGGGCCTAGCAATCAGCCCCAGCATTTT.